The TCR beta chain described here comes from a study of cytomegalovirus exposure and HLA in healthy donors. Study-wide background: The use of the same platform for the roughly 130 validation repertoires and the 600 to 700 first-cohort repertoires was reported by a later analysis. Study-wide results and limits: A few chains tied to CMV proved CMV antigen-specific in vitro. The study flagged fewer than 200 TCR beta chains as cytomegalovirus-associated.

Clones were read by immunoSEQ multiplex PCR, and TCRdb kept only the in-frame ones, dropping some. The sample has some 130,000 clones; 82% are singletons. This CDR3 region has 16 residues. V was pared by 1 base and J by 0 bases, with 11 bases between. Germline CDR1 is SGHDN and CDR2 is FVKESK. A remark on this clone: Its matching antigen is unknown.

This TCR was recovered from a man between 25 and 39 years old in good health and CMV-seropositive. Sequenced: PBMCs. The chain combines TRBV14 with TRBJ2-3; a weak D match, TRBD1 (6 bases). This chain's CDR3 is CASSQGTGSSTDTQYF. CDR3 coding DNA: TGTGCCAGCAGCCAAGGCACAGGGTCGAGCACAGATACGCAGTATTTT. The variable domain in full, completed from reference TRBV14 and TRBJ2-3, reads EAGVTQFPSHSVIEKGQTVTLRCDPISGHDNLYWYRRVMGKEIKFLLHFVKESKQDESGMPNNRFLAERTGGTYSTLKVQPAELEDSGVYFCASSQGTGSSTDTQYFGPGTRLTVL.